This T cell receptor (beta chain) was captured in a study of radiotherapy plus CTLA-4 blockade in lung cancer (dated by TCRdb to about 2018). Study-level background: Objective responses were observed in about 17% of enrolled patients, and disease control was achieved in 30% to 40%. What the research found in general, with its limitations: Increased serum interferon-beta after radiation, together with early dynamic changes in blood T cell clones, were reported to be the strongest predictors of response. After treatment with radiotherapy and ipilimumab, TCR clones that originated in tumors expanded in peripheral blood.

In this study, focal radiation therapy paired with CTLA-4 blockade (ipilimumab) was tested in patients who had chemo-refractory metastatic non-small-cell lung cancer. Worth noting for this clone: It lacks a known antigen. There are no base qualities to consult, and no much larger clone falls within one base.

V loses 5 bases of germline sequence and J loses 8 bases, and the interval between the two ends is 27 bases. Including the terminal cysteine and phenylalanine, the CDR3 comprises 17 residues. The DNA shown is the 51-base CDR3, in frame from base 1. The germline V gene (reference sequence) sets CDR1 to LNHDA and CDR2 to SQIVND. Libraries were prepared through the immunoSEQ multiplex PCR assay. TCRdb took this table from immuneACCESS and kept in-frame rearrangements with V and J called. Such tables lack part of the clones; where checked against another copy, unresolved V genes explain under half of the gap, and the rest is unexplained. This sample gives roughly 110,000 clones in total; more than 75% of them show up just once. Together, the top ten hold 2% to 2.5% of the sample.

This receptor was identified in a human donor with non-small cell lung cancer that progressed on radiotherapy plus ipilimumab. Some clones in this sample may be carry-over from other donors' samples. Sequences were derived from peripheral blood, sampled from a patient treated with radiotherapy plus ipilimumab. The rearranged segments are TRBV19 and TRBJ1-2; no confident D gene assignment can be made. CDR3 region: CASSGPPNTDFRSGYTF. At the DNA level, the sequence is TGTGCCAGTAGTGGCCCCCCTAACACGGACTTCAGGAGCGGCTACACCTTC.